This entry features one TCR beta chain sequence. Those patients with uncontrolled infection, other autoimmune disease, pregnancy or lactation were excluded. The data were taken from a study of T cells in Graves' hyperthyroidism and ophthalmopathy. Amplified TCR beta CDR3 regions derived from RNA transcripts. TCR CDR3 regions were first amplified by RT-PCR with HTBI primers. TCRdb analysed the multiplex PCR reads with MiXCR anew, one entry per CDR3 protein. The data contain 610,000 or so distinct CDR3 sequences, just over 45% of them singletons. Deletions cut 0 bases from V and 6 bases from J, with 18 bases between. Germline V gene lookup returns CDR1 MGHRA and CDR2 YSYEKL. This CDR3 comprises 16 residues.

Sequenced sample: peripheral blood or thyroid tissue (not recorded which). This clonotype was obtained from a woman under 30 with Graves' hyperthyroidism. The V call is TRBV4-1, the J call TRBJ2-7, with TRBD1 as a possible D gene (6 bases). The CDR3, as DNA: TGCGCCAGCAGCCAAGATAGGACTTTCAAAGGGGGCGAGCAGTACTTC. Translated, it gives CASSQDRTFKGGEQYF.